The 15 T cell receptor beta chains listed next were all sequenced from one sample in a study of blood T cell repertoires in COVID-19 (dated by TCRdb to about 2020). Receptors were amplified or captured by the immunoSEQ multiplex PCR assay. The table comes from immuneACCESS by way of TCRdb, which keeps in-frame sequences with V and J called. Part of the clones is missing from these tables; in studies checked, under half for an unresolved V gene and the rest for unknown reasons. The sample table records around 170,000 clones; around 80% of these occur just once. Roughly 8% of the sample is taken by the ten largest. Sequencing was performed on PBMCs or T cells enriched from blood (not recorded which). The source of these receptors is a woman between 45 and 65 years old who had recovered from COVID-19.

The chain has TRBV28 and TRBJ1-3; D is possibly TRBD1 (5 bases). CDR1 is MDHEN and CDR2 is SYDVKM in the germline V gene. V was clipped by 1 base and J by 4 bases, with 8 bases between them. CDR3 length: 14 residues. CDR3 bases: TGTGCCAGCAGTTTATCAGGGTCAGGAAACACCATATATTTT. Protein sequence: CASSLSGSGNTIYF.

The chain carries TRBV3-1 (or the pseudogene TRBV3-2) and TRBJ2-4, with a tentative D call TRBD1 (5 bases). Looked up from germline, CDR1 is LGHDT and CDR2 is YNNKEL (reference sequence). Trimming left V 0 bases short and J 2 bases short, with 11 bases between. The length of the CDR3 is 16 residues. DNA for the CDR3: TGTGCCAGCAGCCAAGAGGGGCCGGTGTCCAAAAACATTCAGTACTTC. Amino acid sequence: CASSQEGPVSKNIQYF.

This clone appeared a few times. V usage is TRBV18 and J usage is TRBJ2-5; 13 bases fit TRBD2. The CDR3 runs to 16 residues. With 1 base clipped from V and 3 bases from J, the junction kept 2 bases outside the gene matches. CDR1 is KGHSH and CDR2 is LQKENI in the germline V gene. The CDR3 protein is CASSPLGLAGEETQYF. CDR3 nucleotide sequence: TGTGCCAGCTCACCACTTGGACTAGCGGGAGAAGAGACCCAGTACTTC.

The rearrangement links TRBV7-2 to TRBJ2-3; D is unresolved. This CDR3 spans 15 amino acids. The germline CDR1 and CDR2 sequences are SGHTA and FQGNSA. With 3 bases removed from V and 0 bases from J, the gap between germline ends came to 10 bases. CDR3 sequence: CASSFAPTSTDTQYF. For the CDR3, the DNA is TGTGCCAGCAGCTTTGCCCCAACAAGCACAGATACGCAGTATTTT.

This clone was counted once. The genes are TRBV19 and TRBJ1-2, with 7 bases identical to TRBD1. V trimming: 8 bases; J trimming: 7 bases; junction bases outside the gene matches: 7. The CDR3 totals 12 residues. Germline V gene lookup returns CDR1 LNHDA and CDR2 SQIVND (reference sequence). The DNA for the CDR3 is TGTGCCAGTTACGACAGGGCGGGTGGCTACACCTTC. Protein: CASYDRAGGYTF.

V gene TRBV25-1 combines with J gene TRBJ1-2; 7 bases are a match to TRBD1. Germline V CDR1 and CDR2: MGHDK, SYGVNS. The CDR3 runs 14 residues. Trimming took 3 bases from V and 9 from J; bases not matched to a gene: 10. The CDR3 nucleotides are TGTGCCAGCAGTGACTTTTGGACAGGCAGCAGCTACACCTTC. It codes for CASSDFWTGSSYTF.

The CDR3 spells CASLPPAGGWDEQFF. DNA of the CDR3: TGTGCCAGCCTTCCTCCCGCGGGAGGGTGGGATGAGCAGTTCTTC. The rearrangement uses TRBV28 and TRBJ2-1, with 9 bases fitting TRBD2. The CDR3 contains 15 residues. Germline lookup yields CDR1 MDHEN and CDR2 SYDVKM. V was pared by 8 bases and J by 8 bases, with 13 bases of the junction left unmatched. The full variable domain, with the rest looked up from reference TRBV28 and TRBJ2-1, is DVKVTQSSRYLVKRTGEKVFLECVQDMDHENMFWYRQDPGLGLRLIYFSYDVKMKEKGDIPEGYSVSREKKERFSLILESASTNQTSMYLCASLPPAGGWDEQFFGPGTRLTVL.

This clone appeared a few times. This chain joins TRBV19 and TRBJ2-7; 7 bases are shared with TRBD1. Germline V gives CDR1 LNHDA, CDR2 SQIVND (reference sequence). V trimming: 3 bases; J trimming: 4 bases; junction bases outside the gene matches: 6. The CDR3 is 14 residues long. The CDR3 loop is CASSIGTAYYEQYF. The CDR3 DNA reads as TGTGCCAGTAGTATCGGGACAGCCTATTACGAGCAGTACTTC. The entire variable domain, with the rest obtained from reference TRBV19 and TRBJ2-7, is as follows: DGGITQSPKYLFRKEGQNVTLSCEQNLNHDAMYWYRQDPGQGLRLIYYSQIVNDFQKGDIAEGYSVSREKKESFPLTVTSAQKNPTAFYLCASSIGTAYYEQYFGPGTRLTVT.

This rearrangement joins TRBV11-3 to TRBJ2-1; TRBD1 agrees at 7 bases. Germline CDR1 and CDR2: SGHNT and YENEEA. V trimming: 5 bases; J trimming: 2 bases; junction bases outside the gene matches: 6. CDR3 length: 15 amino acids. In DNA, the CDR3 is TGTGCCAGCAGCAAGGGGACAGAAACCTACAATGAGCAGTTCTTC. Its translation is CASSKGTETYNEQFF.

This clone came up once. This chain links TRBV11-1 with TRBJ2-7, with D unclear. The CDR3 covers 15 residues. CDR1 and CDR2 from the germline V gene are SGHAT and FQDESV (reference sequence). Deletions cut 1 base from V and 0 bases from J, with 10 bases between. CDR3 in amino acids: CASSLETASSYEQYF. DNA for the CDR3: TGTGCCAGCAGCTTAGAGACTGCTAGCTCCTACGAGCAGTACTTC. The full variable domain, rest sourced from reference TRBV11-1 and TRBJ2-7, is EAEVAQSPRYKITEKSQAVAFWCDPISGHATLYWYRQILGQGPELLVQFQDESVVDDSQLPKDRFSAERLKGVDSTLKIQPAELGDSAMYLCASSLETASSYEQYFGPGTRLTVT.

The chain carries TRBV5-4 and TRBJ2-4; 11 bases map to TRBD2. The germline V gene has CDR1 SGHNT and CDR2 YYREEE (reference sequence). The CDR3 has 14 amino acids. Trimming took 3 bases from V and 5 from J; bases not matched to a gene: 1. The CDR3 DNA sequence: TGTGCCAGCAGCTCGGGACTAGCGGAAAACATTCAGTACTTC. It encodes CASSSGLAENIQYF.

This rearrangement joins TRBV6-2 or TRBV6-3 to TRBJ2-5, with D possibly being TRBD1 (5 bases). This CDR3 has 15 amino acids. The germline V gene has CDR1 MNHEY and CDR2 SVGEGT. V lost 1 base and J 1 base, leaving 10 bases between the germline ends. In DNA, the CDR3 is TGTGCCAGCAGTTACTTCAGGGTCACCCAAGAGACCCAGTACTTC. It encodes CASSYFRVTQETQYF.

The CDR3 sequence is CASSRLAGAGELFF. The CDR3 nucleotides read TGTGCCAGCAGTAGACTAGCGGGAGCCGGGGAGCTGTTTTTT. The chain joins TRBV6-4 to TRBJ2-2, with 12 bases fitting TRBD2. V lost 5 bases, J lost 6 bases, and 1 base stayed unmatched. Germline V gene data show CDR1 as MRHNA and CDR2 as SNTAGT. This CDR3 has 14 amino acids.

The chain is built from TRBV4-2 and TRBJ2-1, with TRBD2 as a possible D gene (6 bases). Germline lookup yields CDR1 LGHNA and CDR2 YNFKEQ. Trimming cost V 0 bases and J 5 bases, with 11 bases left between them. The CDR3 runs 15 residues. Written as DNA, the CDR3 is TGTGCCAGCAGCCAAGACAACGGGAGAAACAATGAGCAGTTCTTC. Its translation: CASSQDNGRNNEQFF.

The chain links TRBV5-1 to TRBJ2-7, with TRBD1 matching 7 bases. With 4 bases clipped from V and 5 bases from J, the junction kept 3 bases outside the gene matches. The CDR3 covers 12 residues. Germline CDR1 and CDR2: SGHRS and YFSETQ. The CDR3 sequence: CASSLQGHEQYF. CDR3 bases: TGCGCCAGCAGCCTACAGGGGCACGAGCAGTACTTC.